A single sample is the source of the 4 T cell receptor beta chains below, sequenced in a study of cytomegalovirus exposure and HLA in healthy donors. The PCR had 60 Vbeta and 13 Jbeta primers. Profiling relied on immunoSEQ multiplex PCR, and the TCRdb table lists in-frame clones only, not all of them. This sample has roughly 180,000 clones; 70% to 80% occur once, and the top ten carry around 1.6%. The sample comprised PBMCs. These receptor sequences come from a girl aged 10 to 17 in good health and CMV-seropositive.

V and J are TRBV5-4 and TRBJ1-2; D ambiguous. This CDR3 contains 13 residues. The V gene lost 1 base and the J gene lost 4 bases, with 8 bases spanning the gap. Germline V gives CDR1 SGHNT, CDR2 YYREEE (reference sequence). CDR3 sequence reads: CASSLSEIYGYTF. The CDR3 nucleotides are TGTGCCAGCAGCTTGTCCGAGATCTATGGCTACACCTTC.

This clone was picked up one time. The rearrangement uses TRBV6-6 and TRBJ1-6; perhaps TRBD1 as D (5 bases). This CDR3 has 13 residues. Germline-derived CDR1 and CDR2 are MNHNY and SVGAGI (reference sequence). The V end was cut by 2 bases, the J end by 8 bases, with 7 bases between. DNA for the CDR3: TGTGCCAGCAGTTACATAGGGGATTCACCCCTCCACTTT. It specifies CASSYIGDSPLHF.

This CDR3 is CASSLAGAGNNSPLHF. CDR3 DNA: TGTGCCAGCAGCTTAGCGGGGGCTGGGAATAATTCACCCCTCCACTTT. This chain links TRBV7-6 with TRBJ1-6, with D maybe TRBD1 (6 bases). V lost 0 bases and J 5 bases, leaving 11 bases between the germline ends. This CDR3 has 16 residues. Germline V lookup: CDR1 SGHVS, CDR2 FNYEAQ.

The V and J genes are TRBV2 and TRBJ1-2; TRBD1 agrees at 10 bases. This CDR3 contains 14 residues. Trimming at V came to 5 bases and at J to 3 bases, leaving 3 bases not matched to a gene. Germline values: CDR1 SNHLY, CDR2 FYNNEI. The CDR3 protein is CASSYGTGDYGYTF. The CDR3 region has the DNA TGTGCCAGCAGTTATGGGACAGGGGACTATGGCTACACCTTC.